Sequencing of this T cell receptor (beta chain) was carried out in a study of neoadjuvant anti-PD-1 for oral cavity cancer. As to time point: after neoadjuvant nivolumab, at surgical resection. No culture or expansion preceded analysis of these blood cells. Assay: immunoSEQ multiplex PCR; the TCRdb copy retains only in-frame clones and omits some. The data show more than 25,000 clones, with about 80% seen just once and under 3.5% held by the top ten. In this sample, this clone is medium-sized. The clonotype originates from a person between 40 and 85 years old with oral cavity squamous cell carcinoma. The sample was PBMCs, taken after nivolumab (anti-PD-1) treatment.

The CDR3 DNA reads as TGTGCCAGCAAGACGGGGGGGTCTCACACCGGGGAGCTGTTTTTT. This gives the protein CASKTGGSHTGELFF. V usage is TRBV6-5 and J usage is TRBJ2-2, with 8 bases fitting TRBD2. The length of the CDR3 is 15 residues. CDR1 MNHEY and CDR2 SVGAGI come from the germline V gene. J lost 3 bases, V lost 7 bases, and 7 bases had no gene match.